This T cell receptor (beta chain) was identified in a study of response to subunit inactivated influenza vaccine. TCRdb fed the RT-PCR reads into MiXCR, producing one record per CDR3 protein. This table holds hundreds of thousands of distinct CDR3 sequences, 15% to 19% found once. Study-wide findings and caveats: The authors put forward the suggestion that each seasonal influenza vaccination may bring in only a limited number of new T cells.

CDR3 length equals 14 residues. The germline gives CDR1 SGHRS, CDR2 YFSETQ. V trimming: 9 bases; J trimming: 0 bases; junction bases outside the gene matches: 5. This clonotype showed up just a few times. Its antigen is undetermined. The chain is built from TRBV5-1 and TRBJ2-7; 11 bases agree with TRBD1. The sample here was PBMCs from blood, taken 11 to 12 days after vaccination. The clonotype comes from a man in his forties or fifties who received an inactivated influenza vaccine. CDR3 coding DNA: TGCGCCACCAGGACAGGGGGCAACTCCTACGAGCAGTACTTC. It specifies CATRTGGNSYEQYF.